This T cell receptor (beta chain) was identified in a study of blood T cell repertoires in COVID-19 (dated by TCRdb to 2018 to 2020). General notes on the study: Samples from collaborators originated in the United States, Italy and Spain and spanned both the acute and convalescent phases of COVID-19. The repertoires were made available in a free public database intended to serve as a resource for research on the immune response to SARS-CoV-2. Nearly every sample came with metadata listing a de-identified subject ID, COVID-19 status, age in years and sex. Samples came from the ongoing ImmuneRACE study (first 160 participants) plus 1,254 subjects from 6 global collaborators. Deeply sampled blood TCRbeta repertoires from subjects exposed to, actively infected with, or recovered from COVID-19 were included in the dataset. Where available, HLA class I and class II types were taken from metadata supplied by the sample provider and were not determined by assay-based typing. The material from the prospective study consisted of cDNA or gDNA derived from T cells, B-cell-depleted T cells, or PBMCs.

The immunoSEQ Assay, a bias-controlled multiplex PCR, was used to amplify TCRbeta CDR3 regions from genomic DNA. On the study's bioinformatics: The number of nucleated cells in each sample was estimated by amplification of reference gene primers within the assay. Sequence reads were collapsed and filtered to measure the absolute abundance of every unique TCRbeta CDR3 rearrangement. For each sample, productive Simpson clonality was calculated by taking the square root of Simpson's diversity index across productive rearrangements. TCRdb re-hosts the immuneACCESS table, in-frame sequences only. Its copies lack some clones; in the studies checked, an unresolved V gene accounts for under half of them, and the cause for the rest is not known. The DNA gave D and trimming, while V, J and clone size come from that table. The sample includes about 280,000 clones, with roughly 86% observed a single time. The ten top clones hold 2.1% of the sample.

A second Seattle source provided samples from volunteer blood donors who had recovered from COVID-19. Each collaborating institution followed its own protocols to collect whole blood in K2EDTA tubes. For TCRbeta analysis, collaborator samples were shipped as frozen whole blood, as isolated PBMCs, or as DNA extracted from either sample type. For this clone: It lacks a known antigen. No much larger clone exists at a distance of one base, and base qualities are not known.

V has 5 bases trimmed and J has 11 bases trimmed; junction bases matching no gene number 10. From its cysteine to its phenylalanine, the CDR3 spans 13 amino acids. The read is trimmed to its CDR3 DNA, 39 bases read in frame from base 1. The germline V gene (reference sequence) gives CDR1 as LNHDA and CDR2 as SQIVND. Overall study results and their limits: How much clinical and demographic metadata was included differed by source and by participant, and the metadata was provided uncurated.

Here the chain combines TRBV19 and TRBJ1-1; 8 bases in the junction line up with TRBD1. The clonotype originates from a woman aged 25 to 45 who had recovered from COVID-19. Sample: peripheral blood. The DNA reads TGTGCCAGTAGTGGGGCCGACAGGGGTGACGCTTTCTTT. This gives the protein CASSGADRGDAFF.